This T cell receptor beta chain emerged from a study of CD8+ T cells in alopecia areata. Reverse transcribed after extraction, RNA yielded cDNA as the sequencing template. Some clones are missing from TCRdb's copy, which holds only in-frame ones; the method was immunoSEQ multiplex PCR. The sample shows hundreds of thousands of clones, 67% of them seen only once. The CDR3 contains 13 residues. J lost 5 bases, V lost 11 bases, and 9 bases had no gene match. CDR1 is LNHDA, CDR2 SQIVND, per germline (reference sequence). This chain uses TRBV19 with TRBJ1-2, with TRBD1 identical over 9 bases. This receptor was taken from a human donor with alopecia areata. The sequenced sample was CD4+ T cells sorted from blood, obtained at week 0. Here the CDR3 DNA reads TGTGCCTCATACGTCGGGACAGGGTATGGCTACACCTTC. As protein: CASYVGTGYGYTF.